These 19 T cell receptor beta chains share one sample of origin, sequenced in a study of PD-L1 blockade in urothelial cancer. The assay was immunoSEQ multiplex PCR, and TCRdb's table has in-frame clones only and misses some. Altogether about 32,000 clones are present, 75% to 90% being singletons, with the ten largest covering around 3.6%. Sequencing was performed on PBMCs, taken around atezolizumab (anti-PD-L1) treatment. Source of these receptors: a man in his forties or fifties with urothelial cancer.

The chain joins TRBV5-8 to TRBJ2-7; 8 nucleotides match TRBD2. The CDR3 length is 13 residues. Germline values: CDR1 SGHTS, CDR2 YDEGEE. The J segment lost 1 base and the V segment lost 9 bases, leaving 6 bases of the junction unmatched. The CDR3, as DNA: TGTGCCACTAAGGAGCGGGAGTCCTACGAGCAGTACTTC. Translated, it gives CATKERESYEQYF. Drawing the rest from reference TRBV5-8 and TRBJ2-7, the complete variable domain is EAGVTQSPTHLIKTRGQQATLRCSPISGHTSVYWYQQALGLGLQFLLWYDEGEERNRGNFPPRFSGRQFPNYSSELNVNALELEDSALYLCATKERESYEQYFGPGTRLTVT.

The chain couples TRBV20-1 to TRBJ1-2, with no clear D. The CDR3 loop spans 11 amino acids. From germline, CDR1 is DFQATT and CDR2 SNEGSKA (reference sequence). V lost 6 bases and J lost 8, with 13 bases in between. The CDR3 DNA reads as TGCAGTGCAACGGGAGTCTGGGGCTACACCTTC. Amino acid sequence: CSATGVWGYTF.

The gene calls are TRBV7-6 and TRBJ2-7; 11 nucleotides agree with TRBD2. Germline V gives CDR1 SGHVS, CDR2 FNYEAQ. The CDR3 consists of 15 residues. The J segment lost 4 bases and the V segment lost 5 bases, leaving 7 bases of the junction unmatched. The CDR3 DNA follows: TGTGCCAGCAGCCCAAAACGACTAGCGGGATACGAGCAGTACTTC. This gives the protein CASSPKRLAGYEQYF.

The gene calls are TRBV18 and TRBJ2-2; 7 bases fit TRBD1. The CDR3 runs to 15 residues. The trim removed 4 bases at V and 3 bases at J, leaving 5 bases unmatched. The germline V gene has CDR1 KGHSH and CDR2 LQKENI. The DNA for the CDR3 is TGTGCCAGCTCACGTCGGGACAGAGACACCGGGGAGCTGTTTTTT. Its protein is CASSRRDRDTGELFF.

This chain uses TRBV27 with TRBJ1-5, with D maybe TRBD1 (5 bases). Germline values: CDR1 MNHEY, CDR2 SMNVEV (reference sequence). Between the trimmed V and J ends, which lost 6 bases and 3 bases, there was a span of 18 bases. The CDR3 contains 16 residues. The CDR3 reads CASSPGAAALNQPQHF. CDR3 sequence (DNA): TGTGCCAGCAGCCCTGGGGCAGCCGCCCTCAATCAGCCCCAGCATTTT.

The chain couples TRBV30 to TRBJ2-2; tentative D call: TRBD1 (6 bases). Germline loops: CDR1 GTSNPN, CDR2 SVGIG (reference sequence). V lost 3 bases and J 4 bases, leaving 12 bases between the germline ends. The CDR3 length is 14 residues. The DNA for the CDR3 is TGTGCCTGGAGAATAAGGGGGAGCACCGGGGAGCTGTTTTTT. This codes for CAWRIRGSTGELFF.

This clone appeared once. V is TRBV7-2 and J is TRBJ2-2; weak D call: TRBD1 (6 bases). Germline assignment: CDR1 SGHTA and CDR2 FQGNSA. The CDR3 is 16 residues long. Trimming stripped 3 bases from V and 0 bases from J, with 11 bases between. The CDR3 region is CASSLGTRANTGELFF. The CDR3 nucleotides read TGTGCCAGCAGCTTGGGGACACGCGCGAACACCGGGGAGCTGTTTTTT.

This clone has only one observation. The chain carries TRBV12-1 and TRBJ2-7; the DNA was not used to check the table's D call, TRBD1. TRBV12-1 is classified as a pseudogene. CDR3 length equals 14 residues. The CDR3 spells CASSLDRYSYEQYF. CDR3 bases: TGTGCCAGCAGCTTGGACAGGTACTCCTACGAGCAGTACTTC.

This chain links TRBV6-4 with TRBJ2-6; TRBD1 agrees at 7 bases. The germline gives CDR1 MRHNA, CDR2 SNTAGT. With 2 bases clipped from V and 0 bases from J, the junction kept 4 bases outside the gene matches. This CDR3 has 17 residues. The CDR3 DNA reads as TGTGCCAGCAGTGACGGGGGACAGAGCTCTGGGGCCAACGTCCTGACTTTC. Its translation: CASSDGGQSSGANVLTF.

The chain has TRBV5-1 and TRBJ1-6, with D tentatively TRBD1 (6 bases). This CDR3 is built from 18 residues. The V and J ends lost 0 bases and 9 bases respectively, with 22 bases between them. The germline V gene has CDR1 SGHRS and CDR2 YFSETQ. CDR3 DNA: TGCGCCAGCAGCTTGGTCCTACAGGGACCCACGGGAGGTTCACCCCTCCACTTT. Its protein is CASSLVLQGPTGGSPLHF. The complete variable domain, with remaining parts taken from reference TRBV5-1 and TRBJ1-6, reads KAGVTQTPRYLIKTRGQQVTLSCSPISGHRSVSWYQQTPGQGLQFLFEYFSETQRNKGNFPGRFSGRQFSNSRSEMNVSTLELGDSALYLCASSLVLQGPTGGSPLHFGNGTRLTVT.

The chain uses TRBV5-7 and TRBJ2-7; D not certain. TRBV5-7 is an open reading frame whose function is uncertain. V lost 4 bases and J lost 2, with 13 bases in between. The CDR3 totals 14 residues. CDR3 loop: CASSLRVTTYEQYF. The CDR3 DNA is TGTGCCAGCAGCCTCCGGGTAACTACCTACGAGCAGTACTTC.

This chain connects TRBV4-1 to TRBJ2-2, with 10 bases identical to TRBD1. After removal of 0 bases from V and 1 base from J, the junction contained 8 bases not matched to a gene. The germline V gene encodes CDR1 MGHRA and CDR2 YSYEKL. The CDR3 spans 19 residues. CDR3 sequence: CASSQDPSTGGKNTGELFF. The CDR3 coding sequence is TGCGCCAGCAGCCAAGATCCCTCGACAGGGGGCAAGAACACCGGGGAGCTGTTTTTT.

The chain uses TRBV5-1 and TRBJ1-4; 9 bases are shared with TRBD1. Trimming at V came to 4 bases and at J to 11 bases, leaving 3 bases not matched to a gene. Per the germline V gene, CDR1 is SGHRS and CDR2 is YFSETQ. The CDR3 spans 12 residues. The CDR3 loop reads CASSLGTGKLFF. CDR3 DNA: TGCGCCAGCAGCCTAGGGACAGGGAAACTGTTTTTT.

V and J are TRBV29-1 and TRBJ2-1; the match to TRBD2 covers 8 bases. This CDR3 contains 14 residues. The germline gives CDR1 SQVTM, CDR2 ANQGSEA. V was pared by 5 bases and J by 2 bases, with 5 bases of the junction left unmatched. CDR3 protein: CSVPRTSPYNEQFF. CDR3 bases: TGCAGCGTTCCTAGGACTAGCCCCTACAATGAGCAGTTCTTC.

This CDR3 reads CASSEAHVGQGFDIQYF. For the CDR3, the DNA is TGTGCCAGCAGTGAAGCGCATGTAGGACAGGGGTTTGACATTCAGTACTTC. The chain employs TRBV6-1 and TRBJ2-4; 9 positions match TRBD1. Trimming at V came to 0 bases and at J to 8 bases, leaving 11 bases not matched to a gene. The CDR3 totals 17 residues. Per the germline V gene, CDR1 is MNHNS and CDR2 is SASEGT.

V is TRBV5-1 and J is TRBJ2-7; perhaps TRBD1 as D (6 bases). The CDR3 is made up of 14 amino acids. Trimming cost V 4 bases and J 3 bases, with 14 bases left between them. Per the germline V gene, CDR1 is SGHRS and CDR2 is YFSETQ. CDR3 sequence: CASSADRFLYEQYF. CDR3 DNA: TGCGCCAGCAGCGCGGACAGATTCCTCTACGAGCAGTACTTC.

The V call is TRBV29-1, the J call TRBJ1-1; D is perhaps TRBD1 (6 bases). CDR1 is SQVTM, CDR2 ANQGSEA, per germline. The CDR3 is 15 amino acids. V was pared by 1 base and J by 1 base, with 13 bases between. In DNA form, the CDR3 reads TGCAGCGTTGAAGGTCGAGGACAGAAGAACACTGAAGCTTTCTTT. Residues: CSVEGRGQKNTEAFF.

The chain has TRBV7-9 and TRBJ2-3, with TRBD1 matching 11 bases. J was trimmed by 7 bases and V by 4 bases; bases with no gene match: 4. CDR1 is SEHNR and CDR2 is FQNEAQ in the germline V gene (reference sequence). CDR3 size: 14 residues. DNA of the CDR3: TGTGCCAGCAGCTCGGGACAGGGGGTACATACGCAGTATTTT. It encodes CASSSGQGVHTQYF.

This chain links TRBV4-1 with TRBJ2-5; 9 bases map to TRBD2. This CDR3 is 17 amino acids long. The V gene end was trimmed by 7 bases and the J gene end by 0 bases; junction bases not matched to a gene: 12. Germline V gene sequence: CDR1 MGHRA, CDR2 YSYEKL. CDR3 nucleotide sequence: TGCGCCAGCACTCTAGCGGGGATTGGGCCCTACCAAGAGACCCAGTACTTC. This codes for CASTLAGIGPYQETQYF.